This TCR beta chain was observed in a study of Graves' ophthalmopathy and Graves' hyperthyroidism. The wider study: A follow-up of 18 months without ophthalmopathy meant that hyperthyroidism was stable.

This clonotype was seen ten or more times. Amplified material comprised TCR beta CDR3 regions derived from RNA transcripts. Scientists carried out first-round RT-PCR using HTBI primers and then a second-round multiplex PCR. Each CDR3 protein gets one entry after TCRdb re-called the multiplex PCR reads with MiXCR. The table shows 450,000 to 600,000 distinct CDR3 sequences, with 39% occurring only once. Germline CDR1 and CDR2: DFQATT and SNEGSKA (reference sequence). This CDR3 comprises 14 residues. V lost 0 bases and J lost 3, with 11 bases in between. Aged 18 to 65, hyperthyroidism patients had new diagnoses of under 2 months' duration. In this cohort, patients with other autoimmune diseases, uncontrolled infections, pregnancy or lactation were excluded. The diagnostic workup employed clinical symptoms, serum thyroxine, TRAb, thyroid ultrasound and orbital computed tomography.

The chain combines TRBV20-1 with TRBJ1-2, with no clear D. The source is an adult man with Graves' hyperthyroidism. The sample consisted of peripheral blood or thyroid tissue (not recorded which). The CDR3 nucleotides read TGCAGTGCTAGAGATCCTTACGGGGACTATGGCTACACCTTC. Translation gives CSARDPYGDYGYTF.